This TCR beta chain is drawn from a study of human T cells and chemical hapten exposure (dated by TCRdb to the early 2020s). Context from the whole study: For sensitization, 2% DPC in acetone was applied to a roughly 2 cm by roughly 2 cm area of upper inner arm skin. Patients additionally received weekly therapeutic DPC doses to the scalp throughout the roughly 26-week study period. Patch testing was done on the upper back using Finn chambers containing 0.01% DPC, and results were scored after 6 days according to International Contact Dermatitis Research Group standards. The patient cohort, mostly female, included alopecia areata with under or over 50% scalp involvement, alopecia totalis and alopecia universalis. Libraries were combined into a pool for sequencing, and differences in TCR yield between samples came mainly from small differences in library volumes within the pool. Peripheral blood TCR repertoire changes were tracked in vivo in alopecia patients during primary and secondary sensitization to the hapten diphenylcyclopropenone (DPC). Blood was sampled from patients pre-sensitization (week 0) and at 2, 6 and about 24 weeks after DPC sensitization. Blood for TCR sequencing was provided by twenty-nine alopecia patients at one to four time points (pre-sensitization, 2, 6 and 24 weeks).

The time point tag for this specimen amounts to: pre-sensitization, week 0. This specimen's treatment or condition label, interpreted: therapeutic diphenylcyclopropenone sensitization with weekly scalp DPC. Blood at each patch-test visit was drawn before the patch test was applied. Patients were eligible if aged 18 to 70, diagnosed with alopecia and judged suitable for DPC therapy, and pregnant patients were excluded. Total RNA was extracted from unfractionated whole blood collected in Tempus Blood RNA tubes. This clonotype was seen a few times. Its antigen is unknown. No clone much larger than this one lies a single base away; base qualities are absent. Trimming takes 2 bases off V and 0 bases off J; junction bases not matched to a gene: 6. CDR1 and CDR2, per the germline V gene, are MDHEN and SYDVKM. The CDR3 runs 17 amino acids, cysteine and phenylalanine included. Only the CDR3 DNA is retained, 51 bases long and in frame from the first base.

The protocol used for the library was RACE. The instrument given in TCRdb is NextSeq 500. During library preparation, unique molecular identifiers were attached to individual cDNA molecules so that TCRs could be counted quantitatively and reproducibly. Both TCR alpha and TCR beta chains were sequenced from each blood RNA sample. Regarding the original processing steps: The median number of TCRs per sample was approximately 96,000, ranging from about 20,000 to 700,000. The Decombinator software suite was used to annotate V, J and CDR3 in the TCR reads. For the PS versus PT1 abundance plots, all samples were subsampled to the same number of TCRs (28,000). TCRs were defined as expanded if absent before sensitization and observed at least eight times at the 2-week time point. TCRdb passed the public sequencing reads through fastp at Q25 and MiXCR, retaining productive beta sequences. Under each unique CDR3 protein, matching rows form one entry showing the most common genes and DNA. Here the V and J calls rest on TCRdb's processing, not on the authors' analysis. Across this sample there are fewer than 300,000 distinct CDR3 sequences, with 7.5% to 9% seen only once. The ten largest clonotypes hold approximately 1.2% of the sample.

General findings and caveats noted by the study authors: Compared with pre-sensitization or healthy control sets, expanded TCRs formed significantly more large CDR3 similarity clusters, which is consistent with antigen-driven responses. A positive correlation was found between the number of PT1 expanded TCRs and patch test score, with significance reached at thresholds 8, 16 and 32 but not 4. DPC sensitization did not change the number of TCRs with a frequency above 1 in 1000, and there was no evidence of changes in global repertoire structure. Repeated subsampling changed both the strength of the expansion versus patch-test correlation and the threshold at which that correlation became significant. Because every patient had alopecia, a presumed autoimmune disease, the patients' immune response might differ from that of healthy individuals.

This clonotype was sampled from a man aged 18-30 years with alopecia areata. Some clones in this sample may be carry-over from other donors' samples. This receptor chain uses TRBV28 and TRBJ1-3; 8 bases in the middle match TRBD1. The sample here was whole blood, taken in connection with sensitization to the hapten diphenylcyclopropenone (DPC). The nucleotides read TGTGCCAGCAGTTTAGCAGGACAGGGCCGCTCTGGAAACACCATATATTTT. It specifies CASSLAGQGRSGNTIYF.